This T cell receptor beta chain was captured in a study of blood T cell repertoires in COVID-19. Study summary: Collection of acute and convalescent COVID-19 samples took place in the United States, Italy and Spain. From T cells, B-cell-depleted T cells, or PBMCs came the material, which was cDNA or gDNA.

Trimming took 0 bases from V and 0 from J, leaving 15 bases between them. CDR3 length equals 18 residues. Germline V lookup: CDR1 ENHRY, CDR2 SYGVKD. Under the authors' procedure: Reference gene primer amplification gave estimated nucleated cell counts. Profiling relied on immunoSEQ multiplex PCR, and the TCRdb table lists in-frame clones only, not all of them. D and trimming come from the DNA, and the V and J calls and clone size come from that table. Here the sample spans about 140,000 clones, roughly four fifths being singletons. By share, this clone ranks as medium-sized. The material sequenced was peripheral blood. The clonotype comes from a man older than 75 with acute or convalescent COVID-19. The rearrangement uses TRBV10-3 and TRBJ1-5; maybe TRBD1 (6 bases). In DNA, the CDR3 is TGTGCCATCAGTGAGTCGGTCGTGGACAGCGATAGCAATCAGCCCCAGCATTTT. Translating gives CAISESVVDSDSNQPQHF.